This T cell receptor beta chain is from a study of healthy donors' naive CD4 and CD8 T cells. As for the study in general: TCR alpha primers covered all functional IMGT alpha gene variants.

Germline CDR1 SQVTM, CDR2 ANQGSEA. The CDR3 sequence is 14 residues long. The V end was cut by 0 bases, the J end by 6 bases, with 14 bases between. As for this clonotype: As yet, its antigen is unknown.

Points from the study as a whole: Naive CD4+ and CD8+ cells reportedly differed in usage of most V and J genes. Positive CDR3 charge linked to CD4+ cells, negative to CD8+ cells.

Starting from roughly 0.55 ug of total RNA, TCR libraries were made with linear amplification. In the authors' methods: Roughly five healthy donors contributed about 80,000 sequenced TCR alpha transcripts. TCRdb fed the reads into MiXCR, producing one record per CDR3 protein. The V and J calls reflect TCRdb's pipeline rather than the authors' work. The sample shows approximately 180,000 distinct CDR3 sequences, around 74% of them seen only once. The chain combines TRBV29-1 with TRBJ1-2; TRBD1 might be the D (6 bases). The TCR comes from a pool of human donors in good health; the sample pools cells from several healthy donors. Input material: naive CD4+ and CD8+ T cells sorted from blood, pooled from several donors. The CDR3 region has the DNA TGCAGCGTTGAAGATCGGGACAATTCGGATGGCTACACCTTC. Translation: CSVEDRDNSDGYTF.